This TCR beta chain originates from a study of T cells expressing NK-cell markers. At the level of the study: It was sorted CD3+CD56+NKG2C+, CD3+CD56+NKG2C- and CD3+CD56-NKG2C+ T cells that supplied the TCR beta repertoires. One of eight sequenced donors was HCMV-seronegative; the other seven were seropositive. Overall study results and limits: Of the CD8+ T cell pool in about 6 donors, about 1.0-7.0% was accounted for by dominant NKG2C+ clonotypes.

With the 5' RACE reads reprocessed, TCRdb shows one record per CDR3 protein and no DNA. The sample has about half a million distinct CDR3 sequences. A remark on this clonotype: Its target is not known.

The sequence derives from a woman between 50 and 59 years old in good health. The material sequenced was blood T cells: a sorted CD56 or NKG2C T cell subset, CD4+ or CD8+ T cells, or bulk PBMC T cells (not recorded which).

The CDR3 spells CASSPGISNEQFF. V and J are TRBV5-1 and TRBJ2-1; TCRdb picks TRBD1, but there is no DNA to check that call. The CDR3 is made up of 13 amino acids. Germline V CDR1 and CDR2: SGHRS, YFSETQ.